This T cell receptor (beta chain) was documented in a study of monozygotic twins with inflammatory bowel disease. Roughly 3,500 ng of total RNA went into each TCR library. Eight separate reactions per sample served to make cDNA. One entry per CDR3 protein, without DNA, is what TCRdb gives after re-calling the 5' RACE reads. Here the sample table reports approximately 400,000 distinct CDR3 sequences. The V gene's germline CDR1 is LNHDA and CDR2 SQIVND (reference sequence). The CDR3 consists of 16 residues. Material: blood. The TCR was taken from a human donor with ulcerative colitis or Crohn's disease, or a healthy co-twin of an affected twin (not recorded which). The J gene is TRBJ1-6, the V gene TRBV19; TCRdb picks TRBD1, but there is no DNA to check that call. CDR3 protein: CASSIQNRQGNSPLHF. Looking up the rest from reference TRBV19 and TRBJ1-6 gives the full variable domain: DGGITQSPKYLFRKEGQNVTLSCEQNLNHDAMYWYRQDPGQGLRLIYYSQIVNDFQKGDIAEGYSVSREKKESFPLTVTSAQKNPTAFYLCASSIQNRQGNSPLHFGNGTRLTVT.